This entry lists 4 T cell receptor beta chains sequenced from one sample in a study of T cells expressing NK-cell markers. TCRdb re-called the 5' RACE reads and shows each CDR3 protein once, DNA omitted. This repertoire includes 300,000 to 500,000 distinct CDR3 sequences. The sample consisted of blood T cells: a sorted CD56 or NKG2C T cell subset, CD4+ or CD8+ T cells, or bulk PBMC T cells (not recorded which). These receptors were collected from a woman in her fifties or sixties in good health.

The chain carries TRBV7-8 and TRBJ2-1. From germline, CDR1 is SGHVS and CDR2 FQNEAQ. There are 15 residues in the CDR3. The CDR3 region is CASSLGNRADNEQFF.

The chain uses TRBV20-1 and TRBJ2-7. Germline assignment: CDR1 DFQATT and CDR2 SNEGSKA (reference sequence). CDR3 length equals 14 residues. The CDR3 loop is CSARDGTFSYEQYF.

This chain joins TRBV30 and TRBJ2-1; TCRdb proposes TRBD1, but this gene call is untestable without DNA. The CDR3 is 14 amino acids. Germline V gene data show CDR1 as GTSNPN and CDR2 as SVGIG (reference sequence). The CDR3 loop reads CAWKEVAWGGEQFF.

The chain employs TRBV5-1 and TRBJ2-2; TCRdb calls TRBD2, which cannot be checked without DNA. The length of the CDR3 is 15 residues. Germline CDR1 is SGHRS and CDR2 is YFSETQ. CDR3 loop: CASGGTPANTGELFF.